This T cell receptor (beta chain) was sequenced during a study of regulatory T cells in long-lasting Graves disease. Whole-study context: Prior antithyroid drug treatment in newly diagnosed Graves' patients lasted under 3 months. General study points: Newly diagnosed patients shared 966 public clonotypes; persistent patients shared more than 2,500. A reduction in accuracy may have resulted from the small sample size.

Building of the TCR beta libraries involved iRepertoire HTBI primers and Arm-PCR of CDR3 regions. TCRdb fed the multiplex PCR reads into MiXCR, producing one record per CDR3 protein. The sample records hundreds of thousands of distinct CDR3 sequences, more than 15% being singletons. Time point here: newly diagnosed GD, antithyroid drugs for less than 3 months. The authors made the TCR library using RNA they extracted from PBMCs. An endocrinology department located in Xi'an, China, was where the patients came from. Per germline, CDR1 SGHRS and CDR2 YFSETQ. Trimming took off 0 bases at V and 1 base at J, with 8 bases between the two ends. The CDR3 is 14 amino acids. This clonotype was recorded at least ten times. What it binds is unknown.

The sequence derives from a female donor with Graves disease. This rearrangement joins TRBV5-1 to TRBJ2-7; no definite D call. This material consisted of peripheral blood mononuclear cells (PBMCs), taken at new diagnosis, from a patient treated with antithyroid drugs. The CDR3 DNA reads as TGCGCCAGCAGCTTGGATGCTATATCCTACGAGCAGTACTTC. This sequence encodes CASSLDAISYEQYF.